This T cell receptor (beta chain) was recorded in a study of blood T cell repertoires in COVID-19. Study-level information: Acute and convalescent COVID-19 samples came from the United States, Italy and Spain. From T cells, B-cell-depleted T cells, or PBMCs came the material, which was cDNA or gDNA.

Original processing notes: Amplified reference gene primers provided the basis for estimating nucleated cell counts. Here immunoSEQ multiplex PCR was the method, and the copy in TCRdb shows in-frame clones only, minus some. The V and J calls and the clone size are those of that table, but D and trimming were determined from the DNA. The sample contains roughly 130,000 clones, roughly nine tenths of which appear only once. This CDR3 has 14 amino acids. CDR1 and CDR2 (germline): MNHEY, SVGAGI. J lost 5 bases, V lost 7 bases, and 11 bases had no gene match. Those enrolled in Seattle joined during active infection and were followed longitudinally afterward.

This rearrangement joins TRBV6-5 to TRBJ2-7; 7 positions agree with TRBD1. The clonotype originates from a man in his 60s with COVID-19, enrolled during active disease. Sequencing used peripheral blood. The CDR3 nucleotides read TGTGCCAGCACCCCCCGGGACAGTCACCACGAGCAGTACTTC. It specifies CASTPRDSHHEQYF.